The 14 T cell receptor beta chains listed next were all sequenced from one sample in a study of blood T cell repertoires in COVID-19. Sequenced by immunoSEQ multiplex PCR; TCRdb stores in-frame clones only, minus some. The table lists 190,000 or so clones, 70% to 85% of them singletons. Source material: peripheral blood. The receptors shown here come from a woman of 80 years or more with acute or convalescent COVID-19.

This clone has a single count. This chain connects TRBV3-1 (or the pseudogene TRBV3-2) to TRBJ1-1; 8 nucleotides align to TRBD1. The V segment lost 4 bases and the J segment 0 bases; nucleotides outside the gene matches: 1. The CDR3 is made up of 14 amino acids. The germline V gene has CDR1 LGHDT and CDR2 YNNKEL (reference sequence). The CDR3 sequence is CASSPGQVNTEAFF. DNA for the CDR3: TGTGCCAGCAGCCCGGGACAGGTGAACACTGAAGCTTTCTTT.

The chain employs TRBV3-1 (or the pseudogene TRBV3-2) and TRBJ1-1, with a possible D match to TRBD1 (6 bases). V lost 3 bases and J lost 1, with 12 bases in between. From germline, CDR1 is LGHDT and CDR2 YNNKEL (reference sequence). The CDR3 sequence is 15 residues long. DNA for the CDR3: TGTGCCAGCAGCCAGACCGGGACACCGAACACTGAAGCTTTCTTT. Amino acids: CASSQTGTPNTEAFF.

This clone occurred once. At the DNA level, this CDR3 is encoded by other sequences in the same sample as well. The V and J genes are TRBV19 and TRBJ1-1; D remains unclear. The V gene's germline CDR1 is LNHDA and CDR2 SQIVND (reference sequence). This CDR3 has 13 amino acids. V lost 5 bases, J lost 2 bases, and 9 bases lay in between. CDR3 protein: CASSSTANTEAFF. In DNA, the CDR3 is TGTGCCAGTAGTTCAACAGCTAACACTGAAGCTTTCTTT.

The chain employs TRBV18 and TRBJ2-5, with D hard to call. Germline values: CDR1 KGHSH, CDR2 LQKENI. This CDR3 contains 15 residues. V was cut by 3 bases and J by 4 bases, with 15 bases left in between. The CDR3 coding sequence is TGTGCCAGCTCACCGGCCCTGTCCCGGAGAGAGACCCAGTACTTC. This codes for CASSPALSRRETQYF. The whole variable domain, remainder taken from reference TRBV18 and TRBJ2-5, is NAGVMQNPRHLVRRRGQEARLRCSPMKGHSHVYWYRQLPEEGLKFMVYLQKENIIDESGMPKERFSAEFPKEGPSILRIQQVVRGDSAAYFCASSPALSRRETQYFGPGTRLLVL.

The chain couples TRBV5-5 to TRBJ2-7, with 7 positions matching TRBD1. Germline V lookup: CDR1 SGHKS, CDR2 YYEKEE (reference sequence). V lost 3 bases to trimming and J lost 5 bases; unmatched junction nucleotides: 8. CDR3 size: 14 residues. This chain's CDR3 is CASSSLRGPDEQYF. For the CDR3, the DNA is TGTGCCAGCAGCTCTTTAAGGGGGCCTGACGAGCAGTACTTC.

The chain combines TRBV6-5 with TRBJ2-7, with D tentatively TRBD1 (6 bases). The germline V and J ends were trimmed by 8 bases and 7 bases, with 18 bases remaining between them. The CDR3 runs to 13 residues. Per germline, CDR1 MNHEY and CDR2 SVGAGI. CDR3 protein: CASSAGRGREQYF. Here the CDR3 DNA reads TGTGCCAGCTCTGCGGGCAGGGGTAGGGAGCAGTACTTC.

The chain couples TRBV25-1 to TRBJ2-7; 7 bases match TRBD2. There are 15 residues in the CDR3. Unmatched junction bases numbered 8, after V lost 1 base and J lost 5 bases. Germline values: CDR1 MGHDK, CDR2 SYGVNS. CDR3 amino acids: CASSELGGRADEQYF. Written as DNA, the CDR3 is TGTGCCAGCAGTGAATTGGGGGGGAGAGCCGACGAGCAGTACTTC.

This clone has only a few counts. This sequence joins TRBV9 and TRBJ2-5; tentative D call: TRBD1 (6 bases). V shed 4 bases and J shed 5 bases, with 24 bases lying between them. CDR3 length: 17 amino acids. The germline CDR1 and CDR2 sequences are SGDLS and YYNGEE. CDR3 nucleotide sequence: TGTGCCAGCAGCCCCCGCCTGGGGGCAGGGAAAGGGGAGACCCAGTACTTC. This encodes CASSPRLGAGKGETQYF. The full variable domain, its missing parts supplied by reference TRBV9 and TRBJ2-5, is DSGVTQTPKHLITATGQRVTLRCSPRSGDLSVYWYQQSLDQGLQFLIQYYNGEERAKGNILERFSAQQFPDLHSELNLSSLELGDSALYFCASSPRLGAGKGETQYFGPGTRLLVL.

This chain links TRBV29-1 with TRBJ1-1; D unclear. Germline assignment: CDR1 SQVTM and CDR2 ANQGSEA. The CDR3 is made up of 10 amino acids. V was cut by 5 bases and J by 6 bases, with 7 bases left in between. The CDR3 loop is CSVLQAEAFF. The CDR3 DNA follows: TGCAGCGTTCTGCAGGCTGAAGCTTTCTTT.

CDR3 in DNA: TGCGCCAGCAGCTTGGCCGGGCAGGGCGTGGGCACCGGGGAGCTGTTTTTT. Protein product: CASSLAGQGVGTGELFF. This chain joins TRBV5-1 and TRBJ2-2, with D possibly TRBD1 on 5 matching bases. CDR3 length: 17 residues. The V end lost 0 bases, the J end lost 4 bases, and 16 bases lay between the germline ends. Germline lookup yields CDR1 SGHRS and CDR2 YFSETQ.

The V gene is TRBV10-3, the J gene TRBJ1-1, with 7 bases matching TRBD1. J gave up 1 base and V 7 bases, and 3 bases lay outside the gene matches. Germline CDR1 ENHRY, CDR2 SYGVKD. The CDR3 runs to 13 residues. CDR3 sequence reads: CAITRDRNTEAFF. CDR3 DNA sequence: TGTGCCATCACTCGGGACAGGAACACTGAAGCTTTCTTT.

This clone showed up just a few times. The rearrangement uses TRBV5-4 and TRBJ2-3; 8 bases agree with TRBD1. Germline trimming cut 3 bases from V and 1 base from J; bases unmatched to any gene: 4. Germline V gene data show CDR1 as SGHNT and CDR2 as YYREEE (reference sequence). This CDR3 is 15 amino acids long. The DNA of the CDR3 is TGTGCCAGCAGCTGGGACAGGTCCCGCACAGATACGCAGTATTTT. It translates to CASSWDRSRTDTQYF.

The chain joins TRBV19 to TRBJ2-1; 10 bases fit TRBD1. Germline CDR1 is LNHDA and CDR2 is SQIVND (reference sequence). The J segment lost 10 bases and the V segment lost 5 bases, leaving 11 bases of the junction unmatched. The CDR3 runs to 15 residues. The CDR3 DNA follows: TGTGCCAGTAGTTCTGACAGGGGGCGGGTTTGGGAGCAGTTCTTC. Protein sequence: CASSSDRGRVWEQFF.

The V and J genes are TRBV25-1 and TRBJ1-2, with D perhaps TRBD1 (5 bases). The CDR3 contains 14 residues. Trimming took 1 base from V and 5 from J, leaving 11 bases between them. CDR1 and CDR2 from the germline V gene are MGHDK and SYGVNS. This CDR3 is CASSESGRVYGYTF. The CDR3 coding sequence is TGTGCCAGCAGTGAATCCGGCAGGGTTTATGGCTACACCTTC.